This T cell receptor (beta chain) was identified in a study of OX40 agonist ivuxolimab in advanced cancers. Germline values: CDR1 MNHEY, CDR2 SVGAGI. The CDR3 length is 14 residues. The J segment lost 3 bases and the V segment lost 6 bases, leaving 7 bases of the junction unmatched. The assay was immunoSEQ multiplex PCR, and TCRdb's table has in-frame clones only and misses some. The sample lists 70,000 or so clones; approximately 91% were seen once. This rearrangement joins TRBV6-5 to TRBJ2-7; TRBD1 aligns across 8 bases. The clonotype originates from an adult with an advanced solid tumor such as melanoma, head and neck, liver or kidney cancer. The specimen comprised CD4+ or CD8+ T cells sorted from blood, sampled in a trial of the OX40 agonist ivuxolimab. CDR3 sequence reads: CASRRQDRVYEQYF. The CDR3 DNA sequence: TGTGCCAGCAGACGGCAGGACAGGGTCTACGAGCAGTACTTC.